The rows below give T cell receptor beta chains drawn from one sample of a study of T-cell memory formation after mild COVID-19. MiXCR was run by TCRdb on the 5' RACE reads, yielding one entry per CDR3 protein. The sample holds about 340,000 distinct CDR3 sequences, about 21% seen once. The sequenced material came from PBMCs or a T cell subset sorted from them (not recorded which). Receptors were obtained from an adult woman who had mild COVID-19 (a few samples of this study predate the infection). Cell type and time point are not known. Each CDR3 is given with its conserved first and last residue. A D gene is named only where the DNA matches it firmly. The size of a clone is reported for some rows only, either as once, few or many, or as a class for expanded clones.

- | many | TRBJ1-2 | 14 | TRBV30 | CAWTTPGGYYGYTF | TGTGCCTGGACAACCCCTGGGGGTTACTATGGCTACACCTTC
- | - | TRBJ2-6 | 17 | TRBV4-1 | CASSQGQVRSGANVLTF | TGCGCCAGCAGCCAAGGACAGGTGAGATCTGGGGCCAACGTCCTGACTTTC
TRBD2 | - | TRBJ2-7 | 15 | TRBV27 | CASSSTPLGGTRQYF | TGTGCCAGCAGTTCCACCCCTCTGGGGGGGACGCGGCAGTACTTC
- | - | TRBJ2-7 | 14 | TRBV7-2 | CASSPVALFGEQYF | TGTGCCAGCAGTCCCGTGGCCCTCTTCGGCGAGCAGTACTTC
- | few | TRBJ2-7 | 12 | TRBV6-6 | CASGTRGYEQYF | TGTGCCAGCGGAACCAGGGGTTATGAGCAGTACTTC
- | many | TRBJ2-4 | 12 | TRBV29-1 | CSVVLGADIQYF | TGCAGCGTTGTTCTGGGGGCAGACATTCAGTACTTC
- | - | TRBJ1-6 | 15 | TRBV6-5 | CASSYVNSYNSPLHF | TGTGCCAGCAGTTACGTTAACTCCTATAATTCACCCCTCCACTTT
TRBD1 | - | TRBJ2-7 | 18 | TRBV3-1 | CASSQDRGPGQGSYEQYF | TGTGCCAGCAGCCAAGATCGGGGCCCGGGACAGGGATCCTACGAGCAGTACTTC
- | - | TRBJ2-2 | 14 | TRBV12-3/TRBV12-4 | CASSLVGRSGELFF | TGTGCCAGCAGTTTAGTTGGCAGGTCCGGGGAGCTGTTTTTT
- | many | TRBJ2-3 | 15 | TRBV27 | CASSPYLASTDTQYF | TGTGCCAGCAGTCCGTATTTGGCTAGCACAGATACGCAGTATTTT
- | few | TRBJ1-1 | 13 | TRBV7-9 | CASSWQGTTEAFF | TGTGCCAGCAGTTGGCAGGGGACGACTGAAGCTTTCTTT
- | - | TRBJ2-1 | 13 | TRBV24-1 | CATSGMGRNEQFF | TGTGCCACCAGTGGGATGGGGCGGAATGAGCAGTTCTTC
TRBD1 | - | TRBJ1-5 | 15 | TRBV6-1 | CASRPGQGRNQPQHF | TGTGCCAGCAGACCCGGACAGGGGAGGAATCAGCCCCAGCATTTT
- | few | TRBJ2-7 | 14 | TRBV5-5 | CASSVQGGSYEQYF | TGTGCCAGCAGCGTACAAGGGGGGTCCTACGAGCAGTACTTC
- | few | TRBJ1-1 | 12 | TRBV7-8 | CASSFTITEAFF | TGTGCCAGCAGCTTTACAATCACTGAAGCTTTCTTT
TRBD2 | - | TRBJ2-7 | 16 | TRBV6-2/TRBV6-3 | CASSYGLAGKTYEQYF | TGTGCCAGCAGTTACGGACTAGCGGGAAAGACCTACGAGCAGTACTTC
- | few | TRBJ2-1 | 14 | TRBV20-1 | CSARTRGSYNEQFF | TGCAGTGCGAGAACCCGGGGTTCCTACAATGAGCAGTTCTTC
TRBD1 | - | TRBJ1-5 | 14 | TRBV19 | CASSAGQINQPQHF | TGTGCCAGTAGTGCGGGACAGATCAATCAGCCCCAGCATTTT
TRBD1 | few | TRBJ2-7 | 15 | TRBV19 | CASSIGRGSSYEQYF | TGTGCCAGTAGTATAGGCAGGGGGAGCTCCTACGAGCAGTACTTC
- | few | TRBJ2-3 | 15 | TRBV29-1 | CSVEIMGNRGGTQYF | TGCAGCGTTGAAATCATGGGAAACCGGGGAGGTACGCAGTATTTT
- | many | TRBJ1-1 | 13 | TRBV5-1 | CASSPGGQREAFF | TGCGCCAGCAGCCCTGGCGGCCAGCGTGAAGCTTTCTTT
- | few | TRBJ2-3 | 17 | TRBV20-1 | CSARDARVGSSTDTQYF | TGCAGTGCTAGGGACGCCAGGGTAGGGTCTAGCACAGATACGCAGTATTTT
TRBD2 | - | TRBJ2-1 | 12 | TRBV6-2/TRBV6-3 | CAGGDYQGEQFF | TGTGCCGGGGGGGACTACCAGGGTGAGCAGTTCTTC
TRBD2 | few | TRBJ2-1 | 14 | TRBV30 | CAWRAGTSGNEQFF | TGTGCCTGGAGGGCCGGGACTAGCGGCAATGAGCAGTTCTTC
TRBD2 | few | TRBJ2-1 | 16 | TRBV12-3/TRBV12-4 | CASSERGLAGGREQFF | TGTGCCAGCAGCGAACGGGGACTAGCGGGGGGACGTGAGCAGTTCTTC
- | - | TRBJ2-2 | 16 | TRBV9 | CASSLRREGVTGELFF | TGTGCCAGCAGCTTACGACGAGAGGGCGTAACCGGGGAGCTGTTTTTT
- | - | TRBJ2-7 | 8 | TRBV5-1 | CAGYEQYF | TGCGCCGGCTACGAGCAGTACTTC
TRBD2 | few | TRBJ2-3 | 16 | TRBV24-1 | CATSDTGTSTSDTQYF | TGTGCCACCAGTGACACCGGGACTAGCACTTCGGATACGCAGTATTTT
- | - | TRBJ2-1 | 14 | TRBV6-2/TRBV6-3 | CASSQERLVSEQFF | TGTGCCAGCAGTCAGGAGCGACTAGTAAGTGAGCAGTTCTTC
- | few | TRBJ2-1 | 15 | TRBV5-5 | CASSSHRVLWNEQFF | TGTGCCAGCAGCTCCCACAGGGTGTTATGGAATGAGCAGTTCTTC
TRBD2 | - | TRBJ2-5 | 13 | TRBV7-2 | CASSELAEETQYF | TGTGCCAGCAGCGAACTAGCGGAGGAGACCCAGTACTTC
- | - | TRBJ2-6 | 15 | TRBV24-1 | CATSRAGSGANVLTF | TGTGCCACCAGTCGGGCAGGATCTGGGGCCAACGTCCTGACTTTC
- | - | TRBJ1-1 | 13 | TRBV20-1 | CSAREALATVAFF | TGCAGTGCTAGAGAAGCATTGGCTACCGTGGCTTTCTTT
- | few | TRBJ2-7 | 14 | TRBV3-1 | CASSNKKGPYEQYF | TGTGCCAGCAGTAATAAGAAAGGACCCTACGAGCAGTACTTC
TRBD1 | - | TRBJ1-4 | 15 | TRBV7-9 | CASSARDRDGEKLFF | TGTGCCAGCAGCGCTAGGGACAGGGACGGAGAAAAACTGTTTTTT
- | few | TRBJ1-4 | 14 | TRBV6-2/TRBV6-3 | CASRWANQNEKLFF | TGTGCCAGCAGGTGGGCCAACCAAAATGAAAAACTGTTTTTT
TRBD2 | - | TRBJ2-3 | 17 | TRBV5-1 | CASSLAGSSGATDTQYF | TGCGCCAGCAGCTTGGCCGGTAGTAGCGGGGCCACAGATACGCAGTATTTT
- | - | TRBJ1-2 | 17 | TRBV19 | CASISSAGGRSVYGYTF | TGTGCCAGTATTTCCTCAGCGGGGGGAAGGTCCGTCTATGGCTACACCTTC
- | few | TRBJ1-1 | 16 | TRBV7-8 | CASSLSLGGMNTEAFF | TGTGCCAGCAGCTTAAGCTTAGGAGGGATGAACACTGAAGCTTTCTTT
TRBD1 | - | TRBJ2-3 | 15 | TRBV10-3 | CAISEPDRGQDTQYF | TGTGCCATCAGTGAACCGGACAGGGGGCAAGATACGCAGTATTTT
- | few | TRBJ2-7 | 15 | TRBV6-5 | CASSYRGSNFYEQYF | TGTGCCAGCAGTTACAGGGGGTCTAACTTCTACGAGCAGTACTTC
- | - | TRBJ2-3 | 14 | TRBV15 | CATSRDPGTDTQYF | TGTGCCACCAGCAGAGACCCCGGCACAGATACGCAGTATTTT
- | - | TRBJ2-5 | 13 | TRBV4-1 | CASSQGRLETQYF | TGCGCCAGCAGCCAAGGCCGACTGGAGACCCAGTACTTC
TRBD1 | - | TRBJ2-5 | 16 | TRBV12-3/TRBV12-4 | CASSLAEGQLQETQYF | TGTGCCAGCAGTTTAGCCGAGGGACAGTTACAAGAGACCCAGTACTTC
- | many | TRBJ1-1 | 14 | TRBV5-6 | CASSFISGNTEAFF | TGTGCCAGCAGCTTTATCAGCGGGAACACTGAAGCTTTCTTT